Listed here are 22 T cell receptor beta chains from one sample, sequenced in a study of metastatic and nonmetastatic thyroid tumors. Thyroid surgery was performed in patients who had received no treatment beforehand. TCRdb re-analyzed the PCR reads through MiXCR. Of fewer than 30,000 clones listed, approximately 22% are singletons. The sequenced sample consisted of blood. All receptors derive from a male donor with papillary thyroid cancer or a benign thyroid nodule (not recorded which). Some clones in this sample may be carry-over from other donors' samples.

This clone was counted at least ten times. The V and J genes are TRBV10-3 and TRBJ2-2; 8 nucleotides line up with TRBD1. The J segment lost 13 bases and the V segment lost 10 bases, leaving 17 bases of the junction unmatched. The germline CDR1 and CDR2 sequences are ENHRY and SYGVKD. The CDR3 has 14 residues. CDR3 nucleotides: TGTGCCACCTCCTATGGACAGGGAAAAAGAGGGCTGTTTTTT. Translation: CATSYGQGKRGLFF.

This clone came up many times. Written as DNA, the CDR3 is TGTGCCAGCAGCGTAGGCGGGAGGACTTCAGGAGAGCAGTACTTC. Translating gives CASSVGGRTSGEQYF. This chain uses TRBV9 with TRBJ2-7, with TRBD2 matching over 8 bases. Losses at the gene ends were 0 bases for V and 7 bases for J; bases not matched to a gene: 9. This CDR3 is built from 15 residues. From germline, CDR1 is SGDLS and CDR2 YYNGEE.

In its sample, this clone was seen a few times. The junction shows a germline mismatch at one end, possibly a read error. CDR3 nucleotides: TGCGCCAGCAGTAAGACTCGGGCGGTGGAGCTGTTTTTT. This codes for CASSKTRAVELFF. The chain links TRBV6-1 to TRBJ2-2, with D hard to call. Looked up from germline, CDR1 is MNHNS and CDR2 is SASEGT. This CDR3 spans 13 amino acids.

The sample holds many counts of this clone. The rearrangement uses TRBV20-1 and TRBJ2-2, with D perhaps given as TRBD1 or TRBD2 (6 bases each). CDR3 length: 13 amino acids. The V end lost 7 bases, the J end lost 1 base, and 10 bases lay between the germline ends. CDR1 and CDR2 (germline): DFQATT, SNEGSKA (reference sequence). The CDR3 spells CSVGGGNTGELFF. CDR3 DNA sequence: TGCAGTGTGGGGGGCGGGAACACCGGGGAGCTGTTTTTT.

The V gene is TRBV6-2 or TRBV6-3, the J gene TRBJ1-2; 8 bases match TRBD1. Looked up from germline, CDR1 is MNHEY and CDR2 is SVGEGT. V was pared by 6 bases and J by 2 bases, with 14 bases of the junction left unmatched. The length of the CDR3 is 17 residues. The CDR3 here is CASSNLIQGDRNYGYTF. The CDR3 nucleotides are TGTGCCAGCAGCAATCTTATACAGGGGGACAGAAACTATGGCTACACCTTC.

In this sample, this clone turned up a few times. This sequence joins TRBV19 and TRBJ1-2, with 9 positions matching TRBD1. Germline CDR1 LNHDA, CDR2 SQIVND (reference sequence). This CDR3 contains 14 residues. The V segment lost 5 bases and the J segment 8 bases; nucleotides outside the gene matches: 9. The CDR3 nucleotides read TGTGCCAGTAGTCAGACAGGGGGTGTGACAGGCTACACCTTC. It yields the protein CASSQTGGVTGYTF.

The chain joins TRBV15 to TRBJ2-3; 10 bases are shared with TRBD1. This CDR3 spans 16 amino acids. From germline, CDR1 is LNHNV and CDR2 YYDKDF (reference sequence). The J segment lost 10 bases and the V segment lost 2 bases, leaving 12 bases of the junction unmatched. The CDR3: CATSRNRDRGTVSQYF. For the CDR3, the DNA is TGTGCCACCAGCAGAAACCGGGACAGGGGCACAGTTTCGCAGTATTTT.

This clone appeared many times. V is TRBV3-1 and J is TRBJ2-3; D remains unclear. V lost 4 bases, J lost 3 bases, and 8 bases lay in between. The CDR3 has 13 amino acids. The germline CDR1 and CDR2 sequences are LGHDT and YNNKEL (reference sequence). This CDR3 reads CASSPIGTDTQYF. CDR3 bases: TGTGCCAGCAGCCCAATCGGGACAGATACGCAGTATTTT.

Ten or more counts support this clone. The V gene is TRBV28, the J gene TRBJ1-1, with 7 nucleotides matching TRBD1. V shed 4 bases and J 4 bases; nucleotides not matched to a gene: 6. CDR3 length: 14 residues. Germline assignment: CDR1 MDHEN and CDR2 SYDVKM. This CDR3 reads CASSSQGLSTEAFF. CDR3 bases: TGTGCCAGCAGTTCACAGGGGCTGAGCACTGAAGCTTTCTTT.

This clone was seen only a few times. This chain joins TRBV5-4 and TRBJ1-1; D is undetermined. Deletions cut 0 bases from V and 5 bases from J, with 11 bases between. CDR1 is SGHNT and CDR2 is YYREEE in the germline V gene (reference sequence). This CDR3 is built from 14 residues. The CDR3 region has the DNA TGTGCCAGCAGCTTGGAACAGCGAAAAACTGAAGCTTTCTTT. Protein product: CASSLEQRKTEAFF.

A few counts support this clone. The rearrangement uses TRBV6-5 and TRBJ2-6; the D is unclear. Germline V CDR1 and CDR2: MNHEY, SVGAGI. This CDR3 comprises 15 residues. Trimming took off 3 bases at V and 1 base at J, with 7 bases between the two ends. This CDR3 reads CASSYVESGANVLTF. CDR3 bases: TGTGCCAGCAGTTATGTCGAGTCTGGGGCCAACGTCCTGACTTTC.

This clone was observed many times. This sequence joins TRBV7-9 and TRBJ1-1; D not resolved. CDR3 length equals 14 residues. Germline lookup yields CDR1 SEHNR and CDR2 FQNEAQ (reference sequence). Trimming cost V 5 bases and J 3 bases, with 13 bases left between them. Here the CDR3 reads CASSPINRDTEAFF. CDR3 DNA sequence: TGTGCCAGCAGCCCAATTAATAGGGACACTGAAGCTTTCTTT.

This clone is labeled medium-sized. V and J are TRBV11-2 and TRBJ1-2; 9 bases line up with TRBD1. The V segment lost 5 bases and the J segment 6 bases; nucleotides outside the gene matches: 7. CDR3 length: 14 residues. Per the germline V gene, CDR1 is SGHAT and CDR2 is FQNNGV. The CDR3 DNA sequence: TGTGCCAGCAGCGTTCAGACAGGGGGGGATGGCTACACCTTC. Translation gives CASSVQTGGDGYTF.

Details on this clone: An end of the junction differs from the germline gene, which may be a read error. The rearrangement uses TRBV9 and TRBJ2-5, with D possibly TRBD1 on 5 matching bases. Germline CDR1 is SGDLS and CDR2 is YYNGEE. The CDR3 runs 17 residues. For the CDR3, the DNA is TGTGCCAGCAGCGGACAACAGGATCGGTTTTCCGAGGAGACACAGTACTTC. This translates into CASSGQQDRFSEETQYF.

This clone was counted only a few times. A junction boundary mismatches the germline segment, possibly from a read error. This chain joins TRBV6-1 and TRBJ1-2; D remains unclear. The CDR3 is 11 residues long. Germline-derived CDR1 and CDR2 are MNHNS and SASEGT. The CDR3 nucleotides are TGTGCCAGCAGCGGCGTCTATGGCTACATCTTC. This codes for CASSGVYGYIF.

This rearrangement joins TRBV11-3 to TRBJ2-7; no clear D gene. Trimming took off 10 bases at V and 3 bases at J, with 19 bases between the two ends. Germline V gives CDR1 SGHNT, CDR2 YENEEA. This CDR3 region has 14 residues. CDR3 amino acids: CAICLGPPVYEQYF. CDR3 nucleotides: TGTGCCATCTGCCTAGGACCACCCGTCTACGAGCAGTACTTC.

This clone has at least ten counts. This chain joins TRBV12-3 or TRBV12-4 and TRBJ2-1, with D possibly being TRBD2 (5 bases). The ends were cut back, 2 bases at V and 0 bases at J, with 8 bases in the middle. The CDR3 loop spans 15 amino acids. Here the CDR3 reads CASSLLGDSYNEQFF. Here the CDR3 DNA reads TGTGCCAGCAGTTTACTGGGAGACTCCTACAATGAGCAGTTCTTC.

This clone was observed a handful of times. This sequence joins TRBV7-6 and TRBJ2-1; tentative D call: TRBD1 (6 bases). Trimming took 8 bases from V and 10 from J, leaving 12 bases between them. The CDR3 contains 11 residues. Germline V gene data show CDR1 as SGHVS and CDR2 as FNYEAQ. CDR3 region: CASSPGDEQFF. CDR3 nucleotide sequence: TGTGCCAGCTCCCCAGGGGACGAGCAGTTCTTC.

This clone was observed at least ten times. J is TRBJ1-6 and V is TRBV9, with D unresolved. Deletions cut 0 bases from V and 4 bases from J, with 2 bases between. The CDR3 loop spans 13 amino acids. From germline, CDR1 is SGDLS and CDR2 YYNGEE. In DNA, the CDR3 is TGTGCCAGCAGCGTAGAGTATAATTCACCCCTCCACTTT. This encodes CASSVEYNSPLHF.

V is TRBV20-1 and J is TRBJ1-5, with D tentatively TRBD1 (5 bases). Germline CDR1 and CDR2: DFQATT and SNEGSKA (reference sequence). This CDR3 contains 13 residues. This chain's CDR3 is CNEGGDRGQPQHF. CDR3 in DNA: TGCAATGAGGGTGGGGACCGGGGGCAGCCCCAGCATTTT.

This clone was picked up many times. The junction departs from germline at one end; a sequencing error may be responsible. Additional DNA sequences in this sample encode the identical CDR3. CDR3: CASSQERETGLINNGYTF. The CDR3 DNA reads as TGTGCCAGCAGCCAAGAGAGGGAAACAGGGCTGATTAACAATGGCTACACCTTC. The chain combines TRBV14 with TRBJ1-2; possible D gene TRBD1, 6 bases. Germline CDR1 and CDR2: SGHDN and FVKESK. CDR3 length equals 18 residues.

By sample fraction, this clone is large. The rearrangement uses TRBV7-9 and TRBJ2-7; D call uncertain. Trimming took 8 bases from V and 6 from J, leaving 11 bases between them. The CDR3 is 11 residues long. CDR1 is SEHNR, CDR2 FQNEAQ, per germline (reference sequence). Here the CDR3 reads CASGSSSEQYF. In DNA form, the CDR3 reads TGTGCCAGCGGATCTTCAAGCGAGCAGTACTTC.